This record covers a single T cell receptor (beta chain). No antigen is known for it. MiXCR was run by TCRdb on the 5' RACE reads, yielding one entry per CDR3 protein. The sample consists of roughly 250,000 distinct CDR3 sequences, about 16% of them appearing once. This entry is derived from a study of T-cell memory formation after mild COVID-19. Study-wide context: TCR clusters showed largely donor specificity. Points from the study as a whole: Contracting CD8+ clones were enriched in EMRA, CD4+ mainly in CM and EM. Pre-infection memory already had some responding clones, implying cross-reactive memory joined. The second-wave clones peaking on day 37 were not confirmed as SARS-CoV-2-specific.

The CDR3 sequence is 15 residues long. Trimming took off 0 bases at V and 4 bases at J, with 12 bases between the two ends. Germline CDR1 is LGHNA and CDR2 is YNFKEQ. This TCR derives from a man between 18 and 35 years old who had mild COVID-19 (a few samples of this study predate the infection). Cell type and time point are not known. Sequenced: PBMCs or a T cell subset sorted from them (not recorded which). This chain links TRBV4-2 with TRBJ2-5; no reliable D call. CDR3 loop: CASSQDFDGLETQYF. The CDR3 DNA follows: TGTGCCAGCAGCCAAGATTTCGACGGGTTAGAGACCCAGTACTTC.